These 20 T cell receptor beta chains share one sample of origin, sequenced in a study of blood T cell repertoires in COVID-19. TCRdb's table, derived via immunoSEQ multiplex PCR, lists solely in-frame clones and lacks some. The sample comprises about 78,000 clones, 90% of which are singletons, and around 0.93% rests with the top ten. The sequencing sample was made of peripheral blood. These receptor sequences come from a woman in her forties or fifties in a cohort sampled during active COVID-19.

The genes are TRBV18 and TRBJ2-7; 7 nucleotides align to TRBD1. V lost 0 bases to trimming and J lost 3 bases; unmatched junction nucleotides: 5. Germline-derived CDR1 and CDR2 are KGHSH and LQKENI. This CDR3 is 15 amino acids long. CDR3 region: CASSPPYGTDYEQYF. The CDR3 coding sequence is TGTGCCAGCTCACCACCGTACGGGACAGACTACGAGCAGTACTTC.

This clone was observed once. The chain has TRBV2 and TRBJ2-2; D is undetermined. Trimming removed 5 bases at V and 1 base at J, with 5 bases between. This CDR3 comprises 13 residues. The germline V gene encodes CDR1 SNHLY and CDR2 FYNNEI. CDR3 DNA sequence: TGTGCCAGCAGTAAACTGAACACCGGGGAGCTGTTTTTT. As protein: CASSKLNTGELFF.

The sample holds one count of this clone. CDR3 sequence reads: CASSLGQGWDTQYF. The CDR3 DNA is TGTGCCAGCAGTTTGGGGCAGGGATGGGATACGCAGTATTTT. The chain employs TRBV28 and TRBJ2-3, with D possibly matching TRBD1 (5 bases). The CDR3 consists of 14 residues. Germline CDR1 is MDHEN and CDR2 is SYDVKM. Trimming took off 3 bases at V and 6 bases at J, with 13 bases between the two ends.

The chain uses TRBV28 and TRBJ1-5, with a tentative D call TRBD1 (6 bases). V dropped 5 bases and J dropped 5 bases, with 13 bases sitting between them. Germline-derived CDR1 and CDR2 are MDHEN and SYDVKM. The CDR3 has 14 residues. The CDR3 sequence: CASSQGSHDQPQHF. DNA for the CDR3: TGTGCCAGCAGTCAGGGGTCCCACGATCAGCCCCAGCATTTT.

The J gene is TRBJ2-1, the V gene TRBV4-1; 11 nucleotides agree with TRBD2. V gave up 0 bases and J gave up 4 bases; unmatched junction bases: 5. The CDR3 is 17 residues long. Germline lookup yields CDR1 MGHRA and CDR2 YSYEKL. The CDR3 DNA reads as TGCGCCAGCAGCCAAGACAGCGGGACTAGCGGTTACAATGAGCAGTTCTTC. This gives the protein CASSQDSGTSGYNEQFF.

This clone appeared a single time. The rearrangement joins TRBV2 to TRBJ2-7, with D unclear. Looked up from germline, CDR1 is SNHLY and CDR2 is FYNNEI. The CDR3 contains 12 residues. Trimming took off 3 bases at V and 4 bases at J, with 7 bases between the two ends. Here the CDR3 reads CASSENWYEQYF. DNA of the CDR3: TGTGCCAGCAGTGAGAACTGGTACGAGCAGTACTTC.

Concerning this clone: Germline and junction disagree at one end, which may indicate a read error. The rearrangement links TRBV30 to TRBJ2-2, with TRBD1 identical over 7 bases. The CDR3 totals 14 residues. The germline gives CDR1 GTSNPN, CDR2 SVGIG (reference sequence). In nucleotides, the CDR3 is TGTGCCTGGGACGGACAGGCGAACGCCGGGGAGCTGTTTTTT. It encodes CAWDGQANAGELFF.

J is TRBJ2-5 and V is TRBV11-2, with TRBD2 matching 13 bases. Germline V gene data show CDR1 as SGHAT and CDR2 as FQNNGV. This CDR3 has 16 amino acids. With 6 bases clipped from V and 0 bases from J, the junction kept 4 bases outside the gene matches. As DNA, the CDR3 is TGTGCCAGCAGAGTGGGACTAGCGGGATACCAAGAGACCCAGTACTTC. This encodes CASRVGLAGYQETQYF.

The rearrangement joins TRBV28 to TRBJ1-2; D gene unclear. CDR1 is MDHEN, CDR2 SYDVKM, per germline. V dropped 1 base and J dropped 7 bases, with 10 bases sitting between them. This CDR3 region has 13 residues. The CDR3: CASSLSTKRGYTF. The CDR3 nucleotides are TGTGCCAGCAGTTTATCCACTAAGCGTGGCTACACCTTC.

This chain connects TRBV18 to TRBJ1-5, with D hard to call. The CDR3 has 14 amino acids. Germline CDR1 reads KGHSH; CDR2 reads LQKENI. The V and J ends lost 6 bases and 6 bases respectively, with 15 bases between them. Written as DNA, the CDR3 is TGTGCCAGCTCCCAAGGCGGGGTTCGTCAGCCCCAGCATTTT. It encodes CASSQGGVRQPQHF.

The gene calls are TRBV28 and TRBJ1-1; 8 bases align to TRBD1. Germline values: CDR1 MDHEN, CDR2 SYDVKM. V was clipped by 6 bases and J by 1 base; unmatched bases: 7. CDR3 size: 15 residues. CDR3: CASSLYRGENTEAFF. The CDR3 nucleotides read TGTGCCAGCAGCCTATACAGGGGGGAGAACACTGAAGCTTTCTTT.

This sequence joins TRBV7-6 and TRBJ2-5, with 9 positions matching TRBD2. The germline gives CDR1 SGHVS, CDR2 FNYEAQ. The CDR3 extends over 18 amino acids. Unmatched junction bases numbered 11, after V lost 1 base and J lost 2 bases. The CDR3 protein is CASSLDTNLAGSQETQYF. The DNA for the CDR3 is TGTGCCAGCAGCTTAGACACCAATCTAGCGGGATCACAAGAGACCCAGTACTTC. Complete variable domain (other parts from reference TRBV7-6 and TRBJ2-5): GAGVSQSPRYKVTKRGQDVALRCDPISGHVSLYWYRQALGQGPEFLTYFNYEAQQDKSGLPNDRFSAERPEGSISTLTIQRTEQRDSAMYRCASSLDTNLAGSQETQYFGPGTRLLVL.

This clone showed up just once. V usage is TRBV27 and J usage is TRBJ1-4; D ambiguous. From germline, CDR1 is MNHEY and CDR2 SMNVEV (reference sequence). The CDR3 extends over 15 amino acids. V was clipped by 6 bases and J by 0 bases, with 11 bases between them. The DNA of the CDR3 is TGTGCCAGCAGCCGGGATTTTGCAACTAATGAAAAACTGTTTTTT. Translating gives CASSRDFATNEKLFF.

The V gene is TRBV6-5, the J gene TRBJ1-2, with D uncertain. Germline CDR1 is MNHEY and CDR2 is SVGAGI. The CDR3 consists of 13 residues. V dropped 6 bases and J dropped 4 bases, with 12 bases sitting between them. CDR3 sequence reads: CASRLDILYGYTF. The CDR3 DNA reads TGTGCCAGCAGACTCGACATACTCTATGGCTACACCTTC.

This chain links TRBV18 with TRBJ1-3; 10 bases are a match to TRBD1. CDR3 length equals 17 residues. Trimming removed 1 base from V and 0 bases from J; junction bases left unmatched: 3. CDR1 is KGHSH and CDR2 is LQKENI in the germline V gene. CDR3 sequence reads: CASSPLRDRGSGNTIYF. In nucleotides, the CDR3 is TGTGCCAGCTCACCACTCCGGGACAGGGGCTCTGGAAACACCATATATTTT.

The V and J genes are TRBV7-8 and TRBJ2-6, with TRBD2 matching 7 bases. Germline CDR1 is SGHVS and CDR2 is FQNEAQ. Trimming took 1 base from V and 2 from J; bases not matched to a gene: 2. CDR3 size: 16 residues. The CDR3: CASSLVGGTGANVLTF. The CDR3 region has the DNA TGTGCCAGCAGCTTAGTGGGGGGGACTGGGGCCAACGTCCTGACTTTC.

The V and J genes are TRBV13 and TRBJ2-7; 9 bases agree with TRBD1. The germline CDR1 and CDR2 sequences are PRHDT and FYEKMQ (reference sequence). The junction had 8 bases not matched to a gene; V was cut back by 6 bases and J by 5 bases. The CDR3 is made up of 14 amino acids. The CDR3 sequence is CASRPWGQGNEQYF. In nucleotides, the CDR3 is TGTGCCAGCAGACCCTGGGGACAGGGAAACGAGCAGTACTTC.

The chain recombines TRBV5-5 with TRBJ2-2; D call uncertain. The CDR3 has 14 amino acids. The ends were cut back, 2 bases at V and 5 bases at J, with 10 bases in the middle. Looked up from germline, CDR1 is SGHKS and CDR2 is YYEKEE (reference sequence). This chain's CDR3 is CASSLTQATGELFF. The CDR3 DNA reads as TGTGCCAGCAGCTTAACTCAGGCTACCGGGGAGCTGTTTTTT. The complete variable domain, with remaining parts taken from reference TRBV5-5 and TRBJ2-2, reads DAGVTQSPTHLIKTRGQQVTLRCSPISGHKSVSWYQQVLGQGPQFIFQYYEKEERGRGNFPDRFSARQFPNYSSELNVNALLLGDSALYLCASSLTQATGELFFGEGSRLTVL.

The chain links TRBV4-1 to TRBJ2-7, with 7 bases aligning to TRBD1. CDR1 is MGHRA and CDR2 is YSYEKL in the germline V gene. The J segment lost 5 bases and the V segment lost 0 bases, leaving 10 bases of the junction unmatched. The CDR3 sequence is 16 residues long. CDR3 DNA: TGCGCCAGCAGCCAAGATAAGAGGGGGCTTAGGGACGAGCAGTACTTC. Translating gives CASSQDKRGLRDEQYF.

The rearrangement joins TRBV5-1 to TRBJ1-6, with D tentatively TRBD1 (6 bases). This CDR3 contains 15 residues. The V and J ends lost 0 bases and 7 bases respectively, with 11 bases between them. The germline V gene has CDR1 SGHRS and CDR2 YFSETQ. In nucleotides, the CDR3 is TGCGCCAGCAGCTTGGACAGGGCGAGAAATTCACCCCTCCACTTT. It encodes CASSLDRARNSPLHF.